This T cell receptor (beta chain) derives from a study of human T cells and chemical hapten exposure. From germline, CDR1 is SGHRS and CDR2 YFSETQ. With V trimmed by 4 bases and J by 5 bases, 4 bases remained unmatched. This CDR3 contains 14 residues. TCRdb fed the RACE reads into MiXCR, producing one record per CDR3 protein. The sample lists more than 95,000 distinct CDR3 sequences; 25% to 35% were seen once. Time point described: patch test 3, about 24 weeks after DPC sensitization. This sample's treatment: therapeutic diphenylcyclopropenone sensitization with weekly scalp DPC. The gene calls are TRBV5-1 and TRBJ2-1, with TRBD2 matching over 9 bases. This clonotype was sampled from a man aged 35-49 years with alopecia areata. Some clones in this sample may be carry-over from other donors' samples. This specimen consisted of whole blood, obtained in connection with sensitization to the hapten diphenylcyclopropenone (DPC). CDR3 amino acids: CASSPGLAHNEQFF. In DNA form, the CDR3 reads TGCGCCAGCAGCCCGGGACTAGCTCACAATGAGCAGTTCTTC.